One sample yielded the 22 T cell receptor beta chains listed below, sequenced in a study of T cell responses to AZD1222 COVID-19 vaccine. Libraries were prepared by immunoSEQ multiplex PCR; TCRdb keeps only in-frame clonotypes and omits some of them. The profile covers roughly 150,000 clones, with about nine tenths appearing a single time and 1.5% to 2% taken by the ten largest. Sequences were derived from peripheral blood, sampled on day 0 of AZD1222 vaccination. Receptors were obtained from an adult in good health.

This sequence joins TRBV27 and TRBJ2-3; D unclear. V gave up 6 bases and J gave up 5 bases, with 3 bases separating them. There are 10 residues in the CDR3. Germline lookup yields CDR1 MNHEY and CDR2 SMNVEV (reference sequence). DNA for the CDR3: TGTGCCAGCAGGGGAGATACGCAGTATTTT. Its protein product is CASRGDTQYF.

The chain employs TRBV5-6 and TRBJ1-1; D remains unclear. V was trimmed by 0 bases and J by 0 bases, leaving 9 bases between them. The CDR3 has 15 amino acids. Germline V CDR1 and CDR2: SGHDT, YYEEEE. CDR3: CASSLVADLNTEAFF. DNA for the CDR3: TGTGCCAGCAGCTTGGTGGCGGACTTGAACACTGAAGCTTTCTTT.

The chain uses TRBV6-2 or TRBV6-3 and TRBJ2-7; D is possibly TRBD1 (7 bases). The germline V and J ends were trimmed by 0 bases and 4 bases, with 19 bases remaining between them. Germline V lookup: CDR1 MNHEY, CDR2 SVGEGT. This CDR3 spans 17 amino acids. For the CDR3, the DNA is TGTGCCAGCAGTTACTCGATGCTCGTCAGGGGGGTTTACGAGCAGTACTTC. This codes for CASSYSMLVRGVYEQYF.

The chain carries TRBV15 and TRBJ2-5, with D perhaps TRBD2 (5 bases). The CDR3 consists of 13 residues. With 1 base removed from V and 5 bases from J, the gap between germline ends came to 8 bases. CDR1 is LNHNV and CDR2 is YYDKDF in the germline V gene (reference sequence). The CDR3 is CATSRGPGETQYF. The CDR3 DNA reads as TGTGCCACCAGCAGAGGCCCGGGGGAGACCCAGTACTTC.

This clone was seen once. The J gene is TRBJ2-5, the V gene TRBV4-1; D ambiguous. This CDR3 spans 16 amino acids. Trimming pared 2 bases from V and 2 bases from J, leaving 15 bases between. Germline lookup yields CDR1 MGHRA and CDR2 YSYEKL. CDR3 loop: CASSQPQLAPQETQYF. The CDR3 DNA reads TGCGCCAGCAGCCAACCCCAGCTCGCGCCTCAAGAGACCCAGTACTTC.

A word on this clone: A much larger clone lies a single base off, so this may be a read error. The same CDR3 can be traced to other DNA sequences in this sample. The gene calls are TRBV5-8 and TRBJ1-2, with a tentative D call TRBD1 (5 bases). This CDR3 contains 13 residues. Germline V gives CDR1 SGHTS, CDR2 YDEGEE. The CDR3 loop is CASSLGDYYGYTF. The DNA for the CDR3 is TGTGCCAGCAGTTTGGGGGACTACTATGGCTACACCTTC.

The V and J genes are TRBV9 and TRBJ1-2; D is perhaps TRBD1 (6 bases). Germline-derived CDR1 and CDR2 are SGDLS and YYNGEE. CDR3 size: 13 residues. Trimming stripped 4 bases from V and 10 bases from J, with 17 bases between. CDR3 bases: TGTGCCAGCAGCTTCCGGACAGATGGATACTACACCTTC. Amino acids: CASSFRTDGYYTF.

In nucleotides, the CDR3 is TGTGCCAGCAGTTTATCGGGGACGGTAGGCACTGAAGCTTTCTTT. This translates into CASSLSGTVGTEAFF. This chain links TRBV27 with TRBJ1-1, with D maybe TRBD1 (5 bases). This CDR3 is built from 15 residues. Trimming stripped 0 bases from V and 4 bases from J, with 12 bases between. Germline assignment: CDR1 MNHEY and CDR2 SMNVEV (reference sequence).

The chain links TRBV6-4 to TRBJ2-2; D not resolved. Trimming stripped 6 bases from V and 3 bases from J, with 11 bases between. The CDR3 runs to 14 residues. CDR1 MRHNA and CDR2 SNTAGT come from the germline V gene. The CDR3 DNA sequence: TGTGCCAGCAGACACGGACCAGACACCGGGGAGCTGTTTTTT. It specifies CASRHGPDTGELFF.

This chain connects TRBV7-9 to TRBJ1-3, with TRBD1 matching 9 bases. V trimming: 5 bases; J trimming: 6 bases; junction bases outside the gene matches: 8. Germline CDR1 SEHNR, CDR2 FQNEAQ (reference sequence). CDR3 length: 15 amino acids. The CDR3 loop reads CASSPRDRVANTIYF. The CDR3 coding sequence is TGTGCCAGCAGCCCCCGGGACAGGGTTGCAAACACCATATATTTT.

This clone came up once. The V gene is TRBV7-3, the J gene TRBJ2-2, with D perhaps matching TRBD2 (6 bases). CDR1 and CDR2 (germline): SGHTA, FQGTGA. The CDR3 is 14 residues long. Trimming cost V 5 bases and J 2 bases, with 9 bases left between them. The CDR3 nucleotides read TGTGCCAGCAGCCGGGACTTCAACACCGGGGAGCTGTTTTTT. This gives the protein CASSRDFNTGELFF. Using reference TRBV7-3 and TRBJ2-2 for the parts outside the CDR3, the full variable domain is GAGVSQTPSNKVTEKGKYVELRCDPISGHTALYWYRQSLGQGPEFLIYFQGTGAADDSGLPNDRFFAVRPEGSVSTLKIQRTERGDSAVYLCASSRDFNTGELFFGEGSRLTVL.

The V call is TRBV19, the J call TRBJ1-1; tentatively, D is TRBD1 (6 bases). Germline V gives CDR1 LNHDA, CDR2 SQIVND (reference sequence). The CDR3 covers 13 residues. The V and J ends lost 4 bases and 11 bases respectively, with 17 bases between them. The CDR3 region has the DNA TGTGCCAGTAGTACGACCGGGACAAGGGAGGCTTTCTTT. Protein product: CASSTTGTREAFF. The full variable domain, completed using reference TRBV19 and TRBJ1-1, is DGGITQSPKYLFRKEGQNVTLSCEQNLNHDAMYWYRQDPGQGLRLIYYSQIVNDFQKGDIAEGYSVSREKKESFPLTVTSAQKNPTAFYLCASSTTGTREAFFGQGTRLTVV.

This rearrangement joins TRBV6-2 or TRBV6-3 to TRBJ1-2; D is perhaps TRBD1 (5 bases). This CDR3 is built from 14 residues. Trimming shortened V by 2 bases and J by 5 bases, and 12 bases separated the two germline ends. Germline V CDR1 and CDR2: MNHEY, SVGEGT. The CDR3, as DNA: TGTGCCAGCAGTTACGGAGGCCAGGGATATGGCTACACCTTC. Its translation: CASSYGGQGYGYTF.

The V call is TRBV14, the J call TRBJ1-1; no definite D call. CDR1 and CDR2 (germline): SGHDN, FVKESK. V shed 0 bases and J shed 1 base, with 6 bases lying between them. The CDR3 is 14 amino acids. The CDR3 is CASSQEAANTEAFF. In nucleotides, the CDR3 is TGTGCCAGCAGCCAAGAAGCGGCGAACACTGAAGCTTTCTTT.

This sequence joins TRBV7-2 and TRBJ1-6, with D tentatively TRBD1 (5 bases). The CDR3 has 15 amino acids. V was shortened by 7 bases and J by 7 bases, with 17 bases between the two germline ends. Germline CDR1 SGHTA, CDR2 FQGNSA. The CDR3 is CASTNPGAGNSPLHF. The CDR3 DNA reads TGTGCCAGCACCAACCCCGGGGCGGGGAATTCACCCCTCCACTTT.

By sample share, this clone is medium-sized (0.01 to 0.1%). The chain joins TRBV7-9 to TRBJ2-5; 7 bases map to TRBD2. CDR3 length equals 15 residues. The germline V gene has CDR1 SEHNR and CDR2 FQNEAQ (reference sequence). After removal of 5 bases from V and 1 base from J, the junction contained 7 bases not matched to a gene. CDR3: CASSPPLAVQETQYF. The CDR3 DNA reads as TGTGCCAGCAGCCCCCCGCTAGCGGTCCAAGAGACCCAGTACTTC.

The rearrangement joins TRBV4-3 to TRBJ1-6, with 7 bases lining up with TRBD1. The CDR3 has 15 amino acids. Germline V gene sequence: CDR1 LGHNA, CDR2 YSLEER. J lost 5 bases, V lost 0 bases, and 1 base had no gene match. The CDR3, as DNA: TGCGCCAGCAGCCAAGATGGGACAGATAATTCACCCCTCCACTTT. This translates into CASSQDGTDNSPLHF.

J is TRBJ1-6 and V is TRBV28; D remains unclear. Looked up from germline, CDR1 is MDHEN and CDR2 is SYDVKM. The CDR3 is 14 amino acids. Between the trimmed V and J ends, which lost 4 bases and 9 bases, there was a span of 13 bases. The CDR3 nucleotides are TGTGCCAGCAGTTCGGGCCTGGAAGCTTCACCCCTCCACTTT. As protein: CASSSGLEASPLHF.

This sequence joins TRBV6-2 or TRBV6-3 and TRBJ2-1, with D possibly being TRBD1 (6 bases). CDR3 length equals 16 residues. Germline CDR1 is MNHEY and CDR2 is SVGEGT. The V end lost 0 bases, the J end lost 7 bases, and 16 bases lay between the germline ends. The chain's CDR3 is CASSYSIRDKVNEQFF. The CDR3 DNA is TGTGCCAGCAGTTACTCGATTCGGGACAAGGTTAATGAGCAGTTCTTC.

A single count supports this clone. The chain uses TRBV6-5 and TRBJ2-5; the D is unclear. The CDR3 has 12 amino acids. The germline gives CDR1 MNHEY, CDR2 SVGAGI. The ends were cut back, 1 base at V and 4 bases at J, with 4 bases in the middle. The CDR3 region is CASSYWGETQYF. The CDR3 DNA reads as TGTGCCAGCAGTTACTGGGGAGAGACCCAGTACTTC.

The genes are TRBV7-2 and TRBJ1-3; D possibly corresponds to TRBD1 (5 bases). Per germline, CDR1 SGHTA and CDR2 FQGNSA. Trimming took 2 bases from V and 7 from J, leaving 12 bases between them. CDR3 length: 14 amino acids. The CDR3 reads CASSLTGGLNTIYF. The CDR3 region has the DNA TGTGCCAGCAGCTTAACAGGTGGCCTCAACACCATATATTTT.

The rearrangement uses TRBV15 and TRBJ2-1; D not certain. The CDR3 is 17 residues long. In germline, CDR1 is LNHNV, CDR2 YYDKDF (reference sequence). The V gene lost 1 base and the J gene lost 6 bases, with 19 bases spanning the gap. CDR3 DNA: TGTGCCACCAGCAGAGTTGGTATCACAGCAGGCCTCAATGAGCAGTTCTTC. Translated, it gives CATSRVGITAGLNEQFF.